Below are 2 T cell receptor beta chains sequenced from a single sample in a study of CXCR3-negative and CXCR3-positive naive CD8 T cells. UMI-labeled TRB cDNA libraries were prepared by 5' RACE. Reprocessing the 5' RACE reads, TCRdb reports a single entry for every CDR3 protein and omits DNA. Its clone listing holds about 40,000 distinct CDR3 sequences. The sample taken for sequencing was memory CD8+ T cells from blood. These receptors came from a human donor in good health. Some clones in this sample may be carry-over from other donors' samples.

This chain joins TRBV7-9 and TRBJ1-2; without DNA, the TCRdb call of TRBD1 cannot be checked. The CDR3 covers 13 residues. The germline CDR1 and CDR2 sequences are SEHNR and FQNEAQ (reference sequence). The CDR3 sequence is CASSFGAGDGYTF.

The rearrangement joins TRBV30 to TRBJ1-4. Germline CDR1 GTSNPN, CDR2 SVGIG (reference sequence). The CDR3 is made up of 13 amino acids. CDR3 region: CAWSVKGSEGLFF.